Listed below are T cell receptor beta chains from one sample, sequenced in a study of CD8 T cell repertoires and HIV-1 epitope variants. Assay used: immunoSEQ multiplex PCR; TCRdb lists only in-frame clones, some missing. Of several thousand clones detected, approximately 71% appear once; the ten largest clones hold 44%. For these receptors, no antigen is known. The specimen sequenced was cultured CD8+ T cells derived from PBMCs. Receptors were obtained from a male donor with HIV. Each CDR3 is given with its conserved first and last residue.

CDR3 length	V gene	J gene	CDR3 protein
13	TRBV2	TRBJ1-1	CATKGEVNTEAFF
15	TRBV2	TRBJ2-1	CASSHSVSSYNEQFF
13	TRBV4-3	TRBJ1-2	CASSQATGYGYTF
14	TRBV5-4	TRBJ2-1	CASSLGGLLNEQFF
19	TRBV4-3	TRBJ2-7	CASSQEPGAGALSSYEQYF
15	TRBV7-2	TRBJ2-7	CASSLVVQGFYEQYF
12	TRBV7-9	TRBJ2-1	CASSLDPDEQFF
16	TRBV19	TRBJ1-5	CASSIGRVPGNQPQHF
15	TRBV6-5	TRBJ2-1	CASSRRDRVMDEQFF
16	TRBV28	TRBJ2-7	CASSVSSGTVSYEQYF
12	TRBV5-5	TRBJ2-1	CASSWGWAEGFF
13	TRBV7-9	TRBJ1-4	CASSPGGSEKLFF
15	TRBV28	TRBJ2-1	CASRTPGLAYNEQFF
17	TRBV7-2	TRBJ2-5	CASSLWDGRSALETQYF
16	TRBV5-6	TRBJ2-1	CASSLERGSSYNEQFF
15	TRBV4-1	TRBJ2-2	CASSSLAGVGGELFF
14	TRBV29-1	TRBJ1-1	CSVETAEGGGEAFF
14	TRBV6-5	TRBJ1-4	CASSYTGGREKLFF
14	TRBV5-4	TRBJ2-7	CASSFGQGSYEQYF
14	TRBV7-6	TRBJ2-7	CASSTRDSYYEQYF
12	TRBV11-2	TRBJ2-1	CASSSSVNEQFF
16	TRBV4-1	TRBJ2-1	CASSLTETGQGNEQFF
13	TRBV19	TRBJ2-7	CASSGAGGHEQYF
13	TRBV6-6	TRBJ2-7	CASGRSSPGEQYF
12	TRBV19	TRBJ2-7	CATRTGGGEQYF
13	TRBV2	TRBJ2-7	CASSDNGAYEQYF
15	TRBV5-8	TRBJ2-7	CASSLGDSDSYEQYF
13	TRBV6-6	TRBJ2-7	CASSYQGVNEQYF
16	TRBV2	TRBJ2-2	CASSEVRQVNTGELFF
15	TRBV13	TRBJ2-3	CASSHNLEGSDTQYF
12	TRBV5-8	TRBJ2-1	CASSRDFNEQFF
13	TRBV13	TRBJ2-7	CASSLEGSDEQYF
13	TRBV28	TRBJ2-7	CASSSGTGAEQYF
14	TRBV25-1	TRBJ1-2	CASFSSGTDYGYTF
15	TRBV27	TRBJ2-1	CASSLSASGYNEQFF
12	TRBV19	TRBJ1-1	CASSNANTEAFF
16	TRBV28	TRBJ2-3	CASSWEAGGRTDTQYF